Below, 21 T cell receptor beta chains from the same sample are listed, as sequenced in a study of T cell changes during pregnancy in multiple sclerosis. Generated by immunoSEQ multiplex PCR, the TCRdb table keeps only in-frame clones and is missing some. Among under 50,000 clones, about nine tenths were seen once, and the ten largest hold around 0.5%. This specimen consisted of CD4+ T cells from peripheral blood mononuclear cells, obtained in the first trimester of pregnancy. The receptor set was obtained from a female donor in good health, enrolled as a control in a pregnancy study.

This rearrangement joins TRBV6-5 to TRBJ2-6; D ambiguous. V was shortened by 2 bases and J by 0 bases, with 5 bases between the two germline ends. CDR1 and CDR2 (germline): MNHEY, SVGAGI. The CDR3 covers 15 residues. CDR3 protein: CASSYVNSGANVLTF. The CDR3 nucleotides are TGTGCCAGCAGTTACGTAAACTCTGGGGCCAACGTCCTGACTTTC.

The chain uses TRBV5-1 and TRBJ1-5; 9 bases line up with TRBD1. V trimming: 4 bases; J trimming: 6 bases; junction bases outside the gene matches: 5. The CDR3 covers 14 residues. CDR1 is SGHRS and CDR2 is YFSETQ in the germline V gene. CDR3 DNA: TGCGCCAGCAGCCTGGGACAGGGAGGTCAGCCCCAGCATTTT. It codes for CASSLGQGGQPQHF.

This chain connects TRBV7-2 to TRBJ2-3, with TRBD1 matching over 10 bases. This CDR3 spans 15 amino acids. The germline CDR1 and CDR2 sequences are SGHTA and FQGNSA. The trim removed 5 bases at V and 2 bases at J, leaving 4 bases unmatched. The DNA for the CDR3 is TGTGCCAGCAGCCCCGGGACAGGGGACACAGATACGCAGTATTTT. It yields the protein CASSPGTGDTDTQYF.

The genes are TRBV6-5 and TRBJ2-7; 11 positions match TRBD1. CDR3 length equals 16 residues. The germline CDR1 and CDR2 sequences are MNHEY and SVGAGI. The V and J ends lost 0 bases and 4 bases, in that order; junction bases with no gene match: 5. In nucleotides, the CDR3 is TGTGCCAGCAGTTACTCGGGGACAGGGGGAAGTTACGAGCAGTACTTC. This sequence encodes CASSYSGTGGSYEQYF.

The rearrangement joins TRBV14 to TRBJ2-3; possible D gene TRBD1, 5 bases. The V end lost 4 bases, the J end lost 4 bases, and 15 bases lay between the germline ends. The CDR3 has 15 amino acids. The germline CDR1 and CDR2 sequences are SGHDN and FVKESK. CDR3 region: CASSLLTIGADTQYF. The CDR3 DNA is TGTGCCAGCAGCCTGCTGACGATAGGGGCAGATACGCAGTATTTT.

The chain employs TRBV5-1 and TRBJ2-3; TRBD1 agrees at 7 bases. CDR1 and CDR2 from the germline V gene are SGHRS and YFSETQ. This CDR3 has 15 residues. V dropped 0 bases and J dropped 2; count of bases not matched to a gene: 3. The CDR3 coding sequence is TGCGCCAGCAGCTTGGCTGACAGGGCCACAGATACGCAGTATTTT. Its translation is CASSLADRATDTQYF.

This chain links TRBV7-2 with TRBJ2-2, with D maybe TRBD2 (5 bases). Germline V gives CDR1 SGHTA, CDR2 FQGNSA. Between the trimmed V and J ends, which lost 2 bases and 5 bases, there was a span of 6 bases. This CDR3 is 13 amino acids long. The CDR3 DNA follows: TGTGCCAGCAGCTTAACGGGGACCGGGGAGCTGTTTTTT. Translating gives CASSLTGTGELFF.

J is TRBJ1-4 and V is TRBV5-1; 8 bases match TRBD1. The ends lost 4 bases at V and 4 bases at J; junction bases unmatched: 3. CDR1 and CDR2 from the germline V gene are SGHRS and YFSETQ. The CDR3 sequence is 14 residues long. The CDR3 DNA reads TGCGCCAGCAGCCAACAGGGGGATAATGAAAAACTGTTTTTT. Its translation is CASSQQGDNEKLFF.

The J gene is TRBJ1-2, the V gene TRBV7-2; 7 bases align to TRBD1. Germline lookup yields CDR1 SGHTA and CDR2 FQGNSA. V lost 3 bases, J lost 3 bases, and 1 base stayed unmatched. The CDR3 length is 13 residues. This chain's CDR3 is CASSFDRDYGYTF. The DNA for the CDR3 is TGTGCCAGCAGCTTCGACAGGGACTATGGCTACACCTTC.

Only one count was recorded for this clone. The chain uses TRBV18 and TRBJ1-5; D remains unclear. Germline CDR1 KGHSH, CDR2 LQKENI. This CDR3 spans 15 amino acids. V was clipped by 2 bases and J by 1 base, with 9 bases between them. The chain's CDR3 is CASSPRTLSNQPQHF. The CDR3 region has the DNA TGTGCCAGCTCACCAAGAACTTTAAGCAATCAGCCCCAGCATTTT.

This sequence joins TRBV7-3 and TRBJ1-2, with D possibly TRBD1 on 6 matching bases. The CDR3 runs to 14 residues. Trimming cost V 6 bases and J 2 bases, with 13 bases left between them. Germline V lookup: CDR1 SGHTA, CDR2 FQGTGA. The CDR3 nucleotides read TGTGCCAGCAGGTCTTCGGACAGAAACTATGGCTACACCTTC. Encoded protein: CASRSSDRNYGYTF.

This clone was seen more than once but under ten times. This chain connects TRBV9 to TRBJ1-1, with unresolved D. Germline V lookup: CDR1 SGDLS, CDR2 YYNGEE. This CDR3 has 13 residues. V was trimmed by 2 bases and J by 4 bases, leaving 9 bases between them. This CDR3 reads CASSVSSGTEAFF. The CDR3 nucleotides are TGTGCCAGCAGCGTTTCGTCGGGCACTGAAGCTTTCTTT.

This chain connects TRBV5-1 to TRBJ1-4; 7 bases align to TRBD1. Losses at the gene ends were 3 bases for V and 6 bases for J; bases not matched to a gene: 8. The CDR3 contains 15 residues. From germline, CDR1 is SGHRS and CDR2 YFSETQ. The DNA of the CDR3 is TGCGCCAGCAGCTCCGGCGGCAGGGGGGATGAAAAACTGTTTTTT. This encodes CASSSGGRGDEKLFF.

The V call is TRBV28, the J call TRBJ2-7; TRBD2 aligns across 7 bases. V shed 4 bases and J 2 bases; nucleotides not matched to a gene: 8. The CDR3 covers 15 residues. Germline V gene sequence: CDR1 MDHEN, CDR2 SYDVKM. The CDR3 bases are TGTGCCAGCAGTTCCTTTGGCGGGAGCACCTACGAGCAGTACTTC. This translates into CASSSFGGSTYEQYF.

This chain uses TRBV7-6 with TRBJ1-3; the D gene is possibly TRBD1 (5 bases). Germline V gene lookup returns CDR1 SGHVS and CDR2 FNYEAQ. Trimming took 5 bases from V and 4 from J, leaving 15 bases between them. The CDR3 length is 15 residues. As DNA, the CDR3 is TGTGCCAGCAGCGTCCGGGACTCCATAGGAAACACCATATATTTT. Protein sequence: CASSVRDSIGNTIYF.

This chain joins TRBV28 and TRBJ1-5, with D perhaps TRBD1 (6 bases). This CDR3 has 13 amino acids. Germline V CDR1 and CDR2: MDHEN, SYDVKM. Trimming removed 11 bases at V and 2 bases at J, with 13 bases between. The CDR3, as DNA: TGTGCCGGGCAGGGGACGGGCAATCAGCCCCAGCATTTT. This gives the protein CAGQGTGNQPQHF.

This clone was detected once. The chain joins TRBV6-1 to TRBJ2-2, with TRBD1 identical over 11 bases. This CDR3 is 15 amino acids long. Germline CDR1 reads MNHNS; CDR2 reads SASEGT. Germline trimming cut 7 bases from V and 7 bases from J; bases unmatched to any gene: 8. CDR3 sequence reads: CASTRGQGAIGELFF. Written as DNA, the CDR3 is TGTGCCAGCACCAGAGGACAGGGGGCAATCGGGGAGCTGTTTTTT.

The CDR3: CASSPGPPRDTQYF. DNA for the CDR3: TGTGCCAGCAGCCCAGGTCCCCCCCGGGATACGCAGTATTTT. The chain is built from TRBV7-3 and TRBJ2-3, with no clear D. The CDR3 extends over 14 amino acids. CDR1 SGHTA and CDR2 FQGTGA come from the germline V gene. V was trimmed by 5 bases and J by 6 bases, leaving 15 bases between them.

This chain uses TRBV30 with TRBJ1-2; 7 bases line up with TRBD1. Looked up from germline, CDR1 is GTSNPN and CDR2 is SVGIG (reference sequence). This CDR3 contains 13 residues. V lost 4 bases to trimming and J lost 2 bases; unmatched junction nucleotides: 4. DNA for the CDR3: TGTGCCTGGACAGCAGGGGGGAACTATGGCTACACCTTC. It specifies CAWTAGGNYGYTF.

The chain links TRBV4-2 to TRBJ1-4; 8 bases agree with TRBD1. The trim removed 4 bases at V and 4 bases at J, leaving 8 bases unmatched. Germline-derived CDR1 and CDR2 are LGHNA and YNFKEQ. CDR3 length equals 16 residues. The CDR3 DNA is TGTGCCAGCAGCCCCTTCGGGACAGGAGATAATGAAAAACTGTTTTTT. Translating it yields CASSPFGTGDNEKLFF.

V usage is TRBV7-2 and J usage is TRBJ1-3; D possibly corresponds to TRBD1 (5 bases). The CDR3 totals 15 residues. Trimming stripped 5 bases from V and 2 bases from J, with 13 bases between. Per the germline V gene, CDR1 is SGHTA and CDR2 is FQGNSA. In DNA, the CDR3 is TGTGCCAGCAGCCTTGGCAGGGAACCTGGAAACACCATATATTTT. Translating it yields CASSLGREPGNTIYF.